The sequence of this T cell receptor (beta chain) was determined in a study of blood T cell repertoires in COVID-19. As for the study in general: The United States, Italy and Spain supplied acute and convalescent COVID-19 samples. The analysed material was cDNA or gDNA that came from T cells, B-cell-depleted T cells, or PBMCs.

Study processing details: Amplification of reference gene primers was used by the study to estimate nucleated cell counts. Here immunoSEQ multiplex PCR was the method, and the copy in TCRdb shows in-frame clones only, minus some. The V and J calls and clone size come from that table; D and trimming were worked out from the DNA. This table has 310,000 or so clones, around 88% appearing once. Trimming took 4 bases from V and 1 from J; bases not matched to a gene: 5. This CDR3 is built from 15 residues. Germline values: CDR1 LNHDA, CDR2 SQIVND (reference sequence). The TCR comes from a woman aged 50 to 60 with acute or convalescent COVID-19. Sequencing input: peripheral blood. The chain links TRBV19 to TRBJ1-1; 8 nucleotides match TRBD1. The CDR3: CASSRTGTGNTEAFF. The CDR3 nucleotides read TGTGCCAGTAGTAGAACCGGGACAGGGAACACTGAAGCTTTCTTT.